A selection of T cell receptor beta chains follows, all from one sample in a study of blood T cells in healthy people across ages. TCRdb itself ran the 5' RACE reads through MiXCR, one entry per CDR3 protein. The sample has about 1.6 million distinct CDR3 sequences; about 35% are singletons. Sequencing was done on a sample of blood. The receptors originated from a woman in her thirties in good health. Both conserved end residues are part of each CDR3. Each record gives: D gene, clone size, J gene, V gene, CDR3 DNA, CDR3 protein. D genes are given only for firm matches. Clone size appears in some rows only: once, few, many, or a class for an expanded clone.

NA	NA	TRBJ1-2	TRBV19	TGTGCCAGTAGTAGCACGTTTGGGGATTATGGCTACACCTTC	CASSSTFGDYGYTF
TRBD1	many	TRBJ1-6	TRBV4-1	TGCGCCAGCAGCAGACGGGACAGGGGGGTTCTCTATAATTCACCCCTCCACTTT	CASSRRDRGVLYNSPLHF
NA	once	TRBJ2-7	TRBV9	TGTGCCAGCAGCGTAGGGGACGCACCATACGAGCAGTACTTC	CASSVGDAPYEQYF
TRBD2	many	TRBJ2-5	TRBV6-1	TGTGCCAGCAGTAAAGGGACTAGCGGGGTGATGTTAGAGACCCAGTACTTC	CASSKGTSGVMLETQYF
NA	many	TRBJ1-2	TRBV12-3/TRBV12-4	TGTGCCAGCAACGGACCTGCGAACTATGGCTACACCTTC	CASNGPANYGYTF
TRBD2	few	TRBJ2-2	TRBV7-2	TGTGCCAGCAGCTTAACCCTAGCGGGGCGGGCCGGGGAGCTGTTTTTT	CASSLTLAGRAGELFF
NA	few	TRBJ1-6	TRBV11-2	TGTGCCAGCAGCTTTAAACAGGATAATTCACCCCTCCACTTT	CASSFKQDNSPLHF
NA	NA	TRBJ2-7	TRBV5-1	TGCGCCAGCAGCTTGATTGGAGGGCAGACCTACGAGCAGTACTTC	CASSLIGGQTYEQYF
NA	once	TRBJ2-7	TRBV2	TGTGCCAGCACGGCCCTCGCGGCGGGGGAGCAGTACTTC	CASTALAAGEQYF
NA	NA	TRBJ2-3	TRBV13	TGTGCCAGCACTGACGGGGGCGCAGATACGCAGTATTTT	CASTDGGADTQYF
NA	NA	TRBJ2-2	TRBV6-5	TGTGCCAGCTTCGACCAGTACACCGGGGAGCTGTTTTTT	CASFDQYTGELFF
NA	NA	TRBJ2-4	TRBV21-1	TGTGCCAGCCCAGCATGCAGGCTAGCCAAAAACATTCAGTACTTC	CASPACRLAKNIQYF
NA	few	TRBJ2-1	TRBV7-7	TGTGCCAGCAGCCCCAGCAGTTTGGGGGGAAGGGGGGAGCAGTTCTTC	CASSPSSLGGRGEQFF
TRBD2	many	TRBJ2-5	TRBV29-1	TGCAGCGTTGAGGGACTAGCGGAAGAGACCCAGTACTTC	CSVEGLAEETQYF
NA	few	TRBJ2-3	TRBV9	TGTGCCAGCAGCGGGCAAGATACGCAGTATTTT	CASSGQDTQYF
TRBD1	few	TRBJ2-5	TRBV20-1	TGCAGTGCTAGAGCGGGAAATCGACAGGGGCAAGAGACCCAGTACTTC	CSARAGNRQGQETQYF
NA	NA	TRBJ2-1	TRBV2	TGTGCCAGCAAGGAGGAGAGGTGGGAGCAGTTCTTC	CASKEERWEQFF
NA	once	TRBJ1-1	TRBV18	TGTGCCAGCTCTCTACGAGGGAGAGGTTTGAACACTGAAGCTTTCTTT	CASSLRGRGLNTEAFF
TRBD2	NA	TRBJ2-7	TRBV20-1	TGCAGTGCCTGGACTAGCGGGGGGACCTGGGAGCAGTACTTC	CSAWTSGGTWEQYF
TRBD2	few	TRBJ2-7	TRBV20-1	TGCAGTGCTAGAGAGAGCGGGGCGGTCAACGAGCAGTACTTC	CSARESGAVNEQYF
NA	many	TRBJ2-5	TRBV5-1	TGCGCCAGCAGCTGGGATAGCGGAGAGACCCAGTACTTC	CASSWDSGETQYF
NA	NA	TRBJ1-2	TRBV9	TGTGCCAGCAGCGGAGAAGGACTCGCCTATGGCTACACCTTC	CASSGEGLAYGYTF
TRBD2	few	TRBJ2-7	TRBV20-1	TGCAGTGCTCAAGGACTAGCGGGAGTACAAGGGCAGTACTTC	CSAQGLAGVQGQYF
NA	few	TRBJ2-1	TRBV4-1	TGCGCCAGCAGCCAAGGTTGGGCAGTCTCCTACAATGAGCAGTTCTTC	CASSQGWAVSYNEQFF
NA	once	TRBJ2-5	TRBV7-9	TGTGCCAGCAGCTCTGGACCTCCCCAGGAGACCCAGTACTTC	CASSSGPPQETQYF
TRBD1	NA	TRBJ1-1	TRBV12-3/TRBV12-4	TGTGCCAGCACCGACAGGGGTATAAACACCGAAGCTTTCTTT	CASTDRGINTEAFF
NA	NA	TRBJ1-4	TRBV28	TGTGCCAGCAGTTTAGACCGACAGGTTGCAACTAATGAAAAACTGTTTTTT	CASSLDRQVATNEKLFF
NA	NA	TRBJ2-5	TRBV7-9	TGTGCCAGCAAGGCGAAGGGTTACTCTAACAAGGAGACCCAGTACTTC	CASKAKGYSNKETQYF